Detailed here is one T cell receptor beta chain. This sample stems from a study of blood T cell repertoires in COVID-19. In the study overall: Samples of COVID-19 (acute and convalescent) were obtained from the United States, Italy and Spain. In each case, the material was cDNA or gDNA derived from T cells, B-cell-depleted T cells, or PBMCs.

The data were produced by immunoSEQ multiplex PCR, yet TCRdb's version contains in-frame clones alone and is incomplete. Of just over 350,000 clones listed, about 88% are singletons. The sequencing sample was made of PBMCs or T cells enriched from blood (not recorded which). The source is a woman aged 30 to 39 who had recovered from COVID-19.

CDR3 DNA: TGTGCCAGCAGCTTAAGAGGCGGGGGGTTTACCTACAATGAGCAGTTCTTC. Its translation: CASSLRGGGFTYNEQFF. The gene calls are TRBV7-3 and TRBJ2-1; 8 bases are a match to TRBD2. The CDR3 runs 17 residues. V shed 1 base and J 2 bases; nucleotides not matched to a gene: 7. Germline V gene sequence: CDR1 SGHTA, CDR2 FQGTGA.